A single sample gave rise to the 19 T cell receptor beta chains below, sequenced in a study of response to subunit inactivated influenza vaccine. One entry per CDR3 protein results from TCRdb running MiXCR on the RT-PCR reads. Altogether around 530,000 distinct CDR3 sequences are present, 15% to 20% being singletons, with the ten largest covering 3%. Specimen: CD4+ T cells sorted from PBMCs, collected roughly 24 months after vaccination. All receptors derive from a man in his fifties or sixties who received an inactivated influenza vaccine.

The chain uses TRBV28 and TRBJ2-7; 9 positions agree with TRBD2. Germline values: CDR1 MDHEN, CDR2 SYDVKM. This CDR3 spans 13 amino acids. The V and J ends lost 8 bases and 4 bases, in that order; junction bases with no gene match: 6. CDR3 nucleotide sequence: TGTGCCAGCTGCGGGGGGGGGCATTACGAGCAGTACTTC. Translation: CASCGGGHYEQYF.

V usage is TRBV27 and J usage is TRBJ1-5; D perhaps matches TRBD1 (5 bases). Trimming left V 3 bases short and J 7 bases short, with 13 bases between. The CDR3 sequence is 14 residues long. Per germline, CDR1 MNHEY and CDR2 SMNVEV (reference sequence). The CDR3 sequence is CASSFGQGTQPQHF. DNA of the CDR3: TGTGCCAGCAGTTTTGGGCAGGGAACGCAGCCCCAGCATTTT.

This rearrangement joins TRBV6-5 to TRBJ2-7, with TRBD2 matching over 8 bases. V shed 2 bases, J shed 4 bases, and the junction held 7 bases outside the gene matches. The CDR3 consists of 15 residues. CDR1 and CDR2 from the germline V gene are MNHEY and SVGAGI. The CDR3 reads CASSYISGKGYEQYF. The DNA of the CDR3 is TGTGCCAGCAGTTACATTAGCGGGAAGGGTTACGAGCAGTACTTC.

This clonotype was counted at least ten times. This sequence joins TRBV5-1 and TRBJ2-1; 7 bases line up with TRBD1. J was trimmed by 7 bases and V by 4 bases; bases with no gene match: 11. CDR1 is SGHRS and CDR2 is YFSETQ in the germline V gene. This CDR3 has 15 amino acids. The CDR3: CASSPQWTGGNEQFF. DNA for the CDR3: TGCGCCAGCAGCCCCCAGTGGACAGGAGGAAATGAGCAGTTCTTC.

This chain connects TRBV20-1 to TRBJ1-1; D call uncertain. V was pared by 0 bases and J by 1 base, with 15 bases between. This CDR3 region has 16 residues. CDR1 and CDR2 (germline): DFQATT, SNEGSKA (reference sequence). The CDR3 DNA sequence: TGCAGTGCTAGAGATAGGTTGAGACTGGAGAACACTGAAGCTTTCTTT. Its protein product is CSARDRLRLENTEAFF.

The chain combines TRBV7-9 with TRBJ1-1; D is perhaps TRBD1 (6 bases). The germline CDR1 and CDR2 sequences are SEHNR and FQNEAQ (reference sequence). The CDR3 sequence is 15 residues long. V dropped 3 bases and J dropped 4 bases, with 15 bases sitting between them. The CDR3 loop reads CASSFDRWGGTEAFF. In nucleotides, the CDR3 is TGTGCCAGCAGCTTCGACAGGTGGGGGGGCACTGAAGCTTTCTTT.

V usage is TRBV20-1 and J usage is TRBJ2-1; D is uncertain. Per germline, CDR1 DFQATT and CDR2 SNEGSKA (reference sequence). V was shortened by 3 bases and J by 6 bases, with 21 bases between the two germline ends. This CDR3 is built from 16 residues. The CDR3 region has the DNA TGCAGTGCTAGGCACGGGTTCACCGCATACGGCAATGAGCAGTTCTTC. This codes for CSARHGFTAYGNEQFF.

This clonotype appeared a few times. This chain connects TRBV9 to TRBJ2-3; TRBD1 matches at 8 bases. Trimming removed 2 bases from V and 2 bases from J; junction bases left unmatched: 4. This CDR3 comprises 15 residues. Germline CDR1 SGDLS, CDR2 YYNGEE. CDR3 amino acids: CASSVWDRFTDTQYF. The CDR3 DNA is TGTGCCAGCAGCGTCTGGGACAGGTTCACAGATACGCAGTATTTT.

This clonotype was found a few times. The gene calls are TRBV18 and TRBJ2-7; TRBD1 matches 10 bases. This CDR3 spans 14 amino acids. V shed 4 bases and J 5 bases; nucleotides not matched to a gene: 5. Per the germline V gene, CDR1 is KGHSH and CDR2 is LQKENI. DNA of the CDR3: TGTGCCAGCTCACTAACCGGGACAGGGGACGAGCAGTACTTC. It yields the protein CASSLTGTGDEQYF.

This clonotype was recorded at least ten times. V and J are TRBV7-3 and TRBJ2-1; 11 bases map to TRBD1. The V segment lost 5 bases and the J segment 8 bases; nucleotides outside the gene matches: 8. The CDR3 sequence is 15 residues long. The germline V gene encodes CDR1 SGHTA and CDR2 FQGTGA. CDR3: CASSPGQGVVDEQFF. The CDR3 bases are TGTGCCAGCAGCCCGGGACAGGGGGTAGTTGATGAGCAGTTCTTC.

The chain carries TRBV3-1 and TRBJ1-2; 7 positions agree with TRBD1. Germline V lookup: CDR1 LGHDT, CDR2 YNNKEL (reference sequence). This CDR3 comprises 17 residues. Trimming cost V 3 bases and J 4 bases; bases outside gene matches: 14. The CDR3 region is CASSHDRTGDSGYGYTF. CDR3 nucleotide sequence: TGTGCCAGCAGCCACGACCGTACCGGGGACAGCGGCTATGGCTACACCTTC.

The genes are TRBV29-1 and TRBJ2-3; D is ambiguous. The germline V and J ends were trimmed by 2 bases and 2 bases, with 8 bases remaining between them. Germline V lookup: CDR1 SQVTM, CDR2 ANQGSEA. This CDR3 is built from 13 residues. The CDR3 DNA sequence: TGCAGCGTTGAAAGTGGGGACACAGATACGCAGTATTTT. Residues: CSVESGDTDTQYF.

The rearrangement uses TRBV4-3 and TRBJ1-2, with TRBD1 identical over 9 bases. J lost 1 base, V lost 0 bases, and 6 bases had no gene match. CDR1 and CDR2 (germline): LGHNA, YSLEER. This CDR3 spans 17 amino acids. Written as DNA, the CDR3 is TGCGCCAGCAGCCAAGACCCCGGGACAGGGAATAACTATGGCTACACCTTC. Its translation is CASSQDPGTGNNYGYTF.

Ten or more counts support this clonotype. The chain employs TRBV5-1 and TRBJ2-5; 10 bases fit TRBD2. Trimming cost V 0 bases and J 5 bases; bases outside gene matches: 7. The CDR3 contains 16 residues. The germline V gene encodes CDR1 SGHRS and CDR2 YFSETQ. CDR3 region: CASSLAPSGGGETQYF. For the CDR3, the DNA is TGCGCCAGCAGCTTGGCCCCTAGCGGGGGCGGGGAGACCCAGTACTTC.

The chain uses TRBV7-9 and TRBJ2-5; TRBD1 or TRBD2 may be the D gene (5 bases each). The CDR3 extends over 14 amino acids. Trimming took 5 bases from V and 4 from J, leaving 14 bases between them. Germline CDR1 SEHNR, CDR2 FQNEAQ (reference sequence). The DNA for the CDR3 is TGTGCCAGCAGCGCACCCGGGACCTCAGAGACCCAGTACTTC. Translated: CASSAPGTSETQYF.

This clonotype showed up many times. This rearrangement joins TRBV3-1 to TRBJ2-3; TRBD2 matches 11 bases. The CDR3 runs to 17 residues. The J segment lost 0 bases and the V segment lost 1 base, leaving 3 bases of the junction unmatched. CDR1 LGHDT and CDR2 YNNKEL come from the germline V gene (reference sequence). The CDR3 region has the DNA TGTGCCAGCAGCCAAGGGAGACTAGCGGGGAGCACAGATACGCAGTATTTT. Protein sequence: CASSQGRLAGSTDTQYF.

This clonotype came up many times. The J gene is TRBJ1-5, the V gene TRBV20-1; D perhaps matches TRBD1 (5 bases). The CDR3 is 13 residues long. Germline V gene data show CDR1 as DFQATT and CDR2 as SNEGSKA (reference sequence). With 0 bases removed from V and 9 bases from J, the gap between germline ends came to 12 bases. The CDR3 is CSARDQSGGPQHF. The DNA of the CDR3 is TGCAGTGCTAGAGATCAGTCGGGGGGGCCCCAGCATTTT.

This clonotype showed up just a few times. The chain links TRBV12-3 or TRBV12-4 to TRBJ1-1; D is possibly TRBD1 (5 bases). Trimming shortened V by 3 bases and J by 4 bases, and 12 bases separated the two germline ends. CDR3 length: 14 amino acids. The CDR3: CASSFGGSSTEAFF. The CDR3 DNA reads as TGTGCCAGCAGTTTCGGGGGTTCTAGCACTGAAGCTTTCTTT.

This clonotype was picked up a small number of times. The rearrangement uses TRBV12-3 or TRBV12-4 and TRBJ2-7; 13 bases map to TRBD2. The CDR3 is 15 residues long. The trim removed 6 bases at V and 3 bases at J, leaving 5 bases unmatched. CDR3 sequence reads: CASSSGLAGFYEQYF. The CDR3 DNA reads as TGTGCCAGCAGCTCGGGACTAGCGGGATTCTACGAGCAGTACTTC.